This T cell receptor beta chain was profiled in a study of beta chain features in type 1 diabetes. Study outcomes and limitations: A moderate, significant TCRB CDR3 shortening appeared in type 1 diabetes across four CD4+ subsets.

Without exception, sorted populations had purity beyond 98%. cDNA synthesis used the whole RNA isolate, giving expressed TCRB sequences. The study sequenced naive, central memory and regulatory T cell samples to an average of roughly 3.8 million reads. The data were produced by immunoSEQ multiplex PCR, yet TCRdb's version contains in-frame clones alone and is incomplete. Of some 660,000 clones listed, around 15% are singletons. As concerns this clone: The antigen is unknown.

Source material: naive CD4+ T cells from blood. The TCR was taken from a man between 18 and 35 years old with type 1 diabetes.

CDR3 amino acids: CASSTRDRGQETQYF. CDR3 sequence (DNA): TGTGCCAGTAGTACCCGGGACAGGGGACAAGAGACCCAGTACTTC. The V call is TRBV19, the J call TRBJ2-5; 10 nucleotides agree with TRBD1. V shed 4 bases and J 2 bases; nucleotides not matched to a gene: 4. CDR3 length: 15 amino acids. Germline assignment: CDR1 LNHDA and CDR2 SQIVND (reference sequence).